This TCR beta chain originates from a study of T cells in women clearing cervical HPV infection. Across the study: Donors had HPV16-related CIN3 or worse; 2 had invasive cancer. Blood came at first lesion visit for cases, post-clearance for controls. HLA type stays a possible confounder, typing being limited. General study points: A classifier using richness and V gene abundances reached an AUC of more than 0.75.

Deletions cut 4 bases from V and 2 bases from J, with 11 bases between. Germline lookup yields CDR1 SNHLY and CDR2 FYNNEI. The CDR3 consists of 14 residues. A word on this clone: Its antigen is currently unknown. The read stops 3 residues short of the end of the CDR3; the missing end is completed from the germline J gene.

Repertoires were generated with immunoSEQ multiplex PCR, while TCRdb's copy carries only in-frame clones and drops some. The sample includes 25,000 to 35,000 clones. The specimen sequenced was blood buffy coat. The TCR sequence derives from a woman aged 18 to 69 with a cervical HPV16 infection that either progressed to CIN3+ or cleared (not recorded which). The genes are TRBV2 and TRBJ2-5; TRBD1 is a possible D gene (6 bases). CDR3 region: CASSVGTSQETQYF. The sequenced CDR3 bases are TGTGCCAGCAGTGTAGGGACATCACAAGAGACC.